Following are 28 T cell receptor beta chains from one sample sequenced in a study of a mutant IDH1 vaccine in newly diagnosed glioma. Using immunoSEQ multiplex PCR, the repertoire was profiled, and TCRdb retains in-frame clones only, with some absent. The table shows approximately 25,000 clones, with about 80% occurring only once. The time point is: week 47, end of study. In every dose of vaccine, 300 ug of mutant IDH1 20-mer peptide was given alongside topical imiquimod. Their antigen targets remain unknown. The sequencing here drew on PBMCs, taken from a glioma patient whose treatment included an IDH1 peptide vaccine. Receptors were obtained from a middle-aged man with glioma. Some clones in this sample may be carry-over from other donors' samples.

This clone was picked up one time. The V and J genes are TRBV18 and TRBJ1-1; TRBD1 is a possible D gene (6 bases). Germline V lookup: CDR1 KGHSH, CDR2 LQKENI. The CDR3 is 16 amino acids. Trimming took 3 bases from V and 0 from J, leaving 14 bases between them. Here the CDR3 reads CASSPPQGAVNTEAFF. The CDR3 region has the DNA TGTGCCAGCTCACCCCCACAGGGAGCGGTGAACACTGAAGCTTTCTTT.

This rearrangement joins TRBV29-1 to TRBJ1-2, with TRBD1 matching over 11 bases. The V gene's germline CDR1 is SQVTM and CDR2 ANQGSEA. The CDR3 covers 14 residues. V shed 7 bases, J shed 3 bases, and the junction held 7 bases outside the gene matches. CDR3 amino acids: CSATGGQGDYGYTF. The DNA of the CDR3 is TGCAGCGCGACCGGGGGACAGGGGGACTATGGCTACACCTTC.

This clone was seen a few times. V and J are TRBV4-2 and TRBJ2-3; 8 positions agree with TRBD2. Trimming at V came to 4 bases and at J to 2 bases, leaving 8 bases not matched to a gene. Germline CDR1 reads LGHNA; CDR2 reads YNFKEQ. The CDR3 covers 16 residues. CDR3 DNA: TGTGCCAGCAGCCGAGGCGGGGGGACGAACACAGATACGCAGTATTTT. It translates to CASSRGGGTNTDTQYF.

CDR3 bases: TGCGCCAGCAGCTTGGGGACAGGGGGTGACGGGGAGCTGTTTTTT. Translated: CASSLGTGGDGELFF. This chain joins TRBV5-1 and TRBJ2-2, with 10 positions matching TRBD1. CDR1 and CDR2 (germline): SGHRS, YFSETQ. J was trimmed by 7 bases and V by 0 bases; bases with no gene match: 3. The CDR3 covers 15 residues.

V gene TRBV29-1 combines with J gene TRBJ1-4; the match to TRBD1 covers 8 bases. J lost 3 bases, V lost 7 bases, and 4 bases had no gene match. The CDR3 sequence is 13 residues long. In germline, CDR1 is SQVTM, CDR2 ANQGSEA. The CDR3 sequence: CSGRTGPNEKLFF. In nucleotides, the CDR3 is TGCAGCGGTCGGACAGGGCCTAATGAAAAACTGTTTTTT.

V usage is TRBV7-2 and J usage is TRBJ1-5; D ambiguous. The V gene's germline CDR1 is SGHTA and CDR2 FQGNSA. Trimming took 5 bases from V and 8 from J, leaving 13 bases between them. This CDR3 comprises 13 residues. For the CDR3, the DNA is TGTGCCAGCAGCCCGTTCACGGGCGAGCCCCAGCATTTT. Its translation: CASSPFTGEPQHF.

The chain uses TRBV4-1 and TRBJ2-5; a weak D match, TRBD1 (5 bases). The V end was cut by 4 bases, the J end by 5 bases, with 14 bases between. The CDR3 is 14 amino acids. Germline V gene lookup returns CDR1 MGHRA and CDR2 YSYEKL. CDR3 amino acids: CASSLTQGSETQYF. The CDR3 nucleotides read TGCGCCAGCAGCCTAACCCAGGGATCGGAGACCCAGTACTTC.

V gene TRBV28 combines with J gene TRBJ1-5; D possibly corresponds to TRBD1 (5 bases). Trimming took off 4 bases at V and 0 bases at J, with 13 bases between the two ends. The germline gives CDR1 MDHEN, CDR2 SYDVKM. The CDR3 totals 16 residues. The DNA for the CDR3 is TGTGCCAGCAGTTCTGCAGGGACTTATAGCAATCAGCCCCAGCATTTT. It encodes CASSSAGTYSNQPQHF.

The genes are TRBV11-2 and TRBJ1-2; TRBD1 is a possible D gene (6 bases). The germline V and J ends were trimmed by 4 bases and 8 bases, with 17 bases remaining between them. This CDR3 comprises 14 residues. CDR1 and CDR2 (germline): SGHAT, FQNNGV. The CDR3 here is CASSSLQGARGYTF. The CDR3 nucleotides are TGTGCCAGCAGCTCACTACAGGGTGCTCGGGGCTACACCTTC.

The V gene is TRBV7-9, the J gene TRBJ1-2; no reliable D call. The CDR3 sequence is 14 residues long. Germline-derived CDR1 and CDR2 are SEHNR and FQNEAQ (reference sequence). Trimming shortened V by 1 base and J by 8 bases, and 14 bases separated the two germline ends. CDR3 sequence (DNA): TGTGCCAGCAGCTTAGTTGACGGCCTCTGGGGCTACACCTTC. Its translation: CASSLVDGLWGYTF.

About this clone: A junction boundary mismatches the germline segment, possibly from a read error. This sequence joins TRBV7-9 and TRBJ1-3, with D hard to call. This CDR3 has 11 residues. Germline CDR1 reads SEHNR; CDR2 reads FQNEAQ (reference sequence). The CDR3: CASSLAIGPSF. The CDR3 nucleotides are TGTGCCAGCAGCTTAGCGATCGGACCTTCTTTT. Full variable domain (rest looked up from reference TRBV7-9 and TRBJ1-3): DTGVSQNPRHKITKRGQNVTFRCDPISEHNRLYWYRQTLGQGPEFLTYFQNEAQLEKSRLLSDRFSAERPKGSFSTLEIQRTEQGDSAMYLCASSLAIGPSFGEGSWLTVV.

This clone has a single count. The chain employs TRBV27 and TRBJ1-2; 7 nucleotides line up with TRBD1. The germline V gene has CDR1 MNHEY and CDR2 SMNVEV (reference sequence). V was pared by 4 bases and J by 8 bases, with 13 bases of the junction left unmatched. This CDR3 comprises 15 residues. The CDR3 spells CASSSTSAGGYGYTF. CDR3 DNA sequence: TGTGCCAGCAGTTCGACCTCGGCAGGGGGGTACGGCTACACCTTC.

In its sample, this clone was seen a few times. The chain combines TRBV4-2 with TRBJ1-1; possibly TRBD1 for D (6 bases). The germline V gene has CDR1 LGHNA and CDR2 YNFKEQ. The CDR3 contains 14 residues. V lost 4 bases and J lost 0, with 9 bases in between. CDR3: CASSRGQMNTEAFF. The CDR3 DNA reads TGTGCCAGCAGCCGCGGACAGATGAACACTGAAGCTTTCTTT.

This chain uses TRBV4-1 with TRBJ1-1; 8 bases are shared with TRBD1. The ends lost 1 base at V and 5 bases at J; junction bases unmatched: 6. The CDR3 is 15 amino acids. Germline V gives CDR1 MGHRA, CDR2 YSYEKL. Here the CDR3 reads CASSQGRQGRTEAFF. DNA for the CDR3: TGCGCCAGCAGCCAAGGTCGACAGGGGAGAACTGAAGCTTTCTTT.

The chain is built from TRBV18 and TRBJ1-1; TRBD1 matches 7 bases. Germline V gene data show CDR1 as KGHSH and CDR2 as LQKENI. Losses at the gene ends were 4 bases for V and 4 bases for J; bases not matched to a gene: 9. The CDR3 runs to 15 residues. The DNA of the CDR3 is TGTGCCAGCTCACTCAACCGAGACAGGGTCACTGAAGCTTTCTTT. Its translation is CASSLNRDRVTEAFF.

V and J are TRBV5-6 and TRBJ1-4, with D possibly being TRBD1 (5 bases). The CDR3 is 12 residues long. Germline V gene data show CDR1 as SGHDT and CDR2 as YYEEEE. The V end lost 3 bases, the J end lost 10 bases, and 10 bases lay between the germline ends. Written as DNA, the CDR3 is TGTGCCAGCAGCTACGAGGGGCGAAAACTGTTTTTT. It specifies CASSYEGRKLFF. Full variable domain (missing parts from reference TRBV5-6 and TRBJ1-4): DAGVTQSPTHLIKTRGQQVTLRCSPKSGHDTVSWYQQALGQGPQFIFQYYEEEERQRGNFPDRFSGHQFPNYSSELNVNALLLGDSALYLCASSYEGRKLFFGSGTQLSVL.

The chain has TRBV25-1 and TRBJ2-7; no reliable D call. Per the germline V gene, CDR1 is MGHDK and CDR2 is SYGVNS. The V end was cut by 8 bases, the J end by 0 bases, with 11 bases between. CDR3 length: 13 amino acids. The CDR3 here is CASLDIFSYEQYF. The CDR3 DNA reads TGTGCCAGCCTTGACATCTTCTCCTACGAGCAGTACTTC.

The chain uses TRBV30 and TRBJ2-5; D call uncertain. Germline lookup yields CDR1 GTSNPN and CDR2 SVGIG (reference sequence). V was pared by 6 bases and J by 2 bases, with 7 bases between. This CDR3 comprises 11 residues. CDR3 region: CACRVQETQYF. In DNA form, the CDR3 reads TGTGCCTGTAGAGTACAAGAGACCCAGTACTTC.

V gene TRBV4-1 combines with J gene TRBJ1-1; D not certain. The germline gives CDR1 MGHRA, CDR2 YSYEKL. The CDR3 is 13 residues long. V lost 0 bases and J 6 bases, leaving 8 bases between the germline ends. This CDR3 reads CASSQERAPEAFF. The CDR3 bases are TGCGCCAGCAGCCAAGAGAGGGCCCCTGAAGCTTTCTTT.

The chain combines TRBV10-3 with TRBJ2-5; tentative D call: TRBD1 (6 bases). The germline V gene has CDR1 ENHRY and CDR2 SYGVKD. The CDR3 sequence is 17 residues long. The germline V and J ends were trimmed by 3 bases and 2 bases, with 19 bases remaining between them. CDR3 nucleotides: TGTGCCATCAGTGATTCTTTAGGGCAGGGGTGGCAAGAGACCCAGTACTTC. This codes for CAISDSLGQGWQETQYF.

This clone was seen more than once but under ten times. The gene calls are TRBV5-4 and TRBJ2-5; D might be TRBD2 (6 bases). Trimming removed 4 bases from V and 6 bases from J, with 19 bases in between. This CDR3 has 15 residues. Germline CDR1 and CDR2: SGHNT and YYREEE (reference sequence). The CDR3: CASSEHSTSMKTQYF. The CDR3 nucleotides are TGTGCCAGCAGCGAACATTCCACTAGCATGAAGACCCAGTACTTC.

The J gene is TRBJ1-1, the V gene TRBV6-5; a possible D gene is TRBD1 (6 bases). CDR1 and CDR2 (germline): MNHEY, SVGAGI. Trimming cost V 10 bases and J 1 base, with 13 bases left between them. The CDR3 length is 13 residues. CDR3: CATLRTANTEAFF. In DNA, the CDR3 is TGTGCCACCTTGAGGACAGCGAACACTGAAGCTTTCTTT.

The rearrangement joins TRBV19 to TRBJ1-4; D not certain. The germline V gene encodes CDR1 LNHDA and CDR2 SQIVND (reference sequence). Trimming cost V 7 bases and J 3 bases, with 9 bases left between them. The CDR3 is made up of 13 amino acids. CDR3 protein: CASTVAANEKLFF. CDR3 nucleotides: TGTGCCAGTACCGTAGCGGCTAATGAAAAACTGTTTTTT.

The chain combines TRBV9 with TRBJ1-1; no clear D gene. Germline CDR1 and CDR2: SGDLS and YYNGEE. Trimming removed 0 bases at V and 5 bases at J, with 11 bases between. The CDR3 is 14 amino acids. The CDR3 DNA reads TGTGCCAGCAGCGTAGTCGAGAGATGGACTGAAGCTTTCTTT. Protein product: CASSVVERWTEAFF. Looking up the rest from reference TRBV9 and TRBJ1-1 gives the full variable domain: DSGVTQTPKHLITATGQRVTLRCSPRSGDLSVYWYQQSLDQGLQFLIQYYNGEERAKGNILERFSAQQFPDLHSELNLSSLELGDSALYFCASSVVERWTEAFFGQGTRLTVV.

This chain joins TRBV7-9 and TRBJ1-2, with D possibly TRBD1 on 5 matching bases. The CDR3 spans 13 residues. Trimming took off 1 base at V and 7 bases at J, with 10 bases between the two ends. CDR1 SEHNR and CDR2 FQNEAQ come from the germline V gene (reference sequence). The CDR3 here is CASSLGRAGGYTF. CDR3 nucleotide sequence: TGTGCCAGCAGCTTAGGCAGGGCTGGTGGCTACACCTTC.

This clone was observed once. This chain uses TRBV5-1 with TRBJ2-5, with 8 bases aligning to TRBD1. This CDR3 comprises 15 residues. CDR1 is SGHRS, CDR2 YFSETQ, per germline. V was pared by 2 bases and J by 0 bases, with 3 bases of the junction left unmatched. This CDR3 is CASSFGTGNQETQYF. CDR3 DNA: TGCGCCAGCAGCTTCGGGACAGGCAACCAAGAGACCCAGTACTTC.

The chain employs TRBV30 and TRBJ2-7; D perhaps matches TRBD2 (7 bases). CDR3 length equals 13 residues. CDR1 is GTSNPN, CDR2 SVGIG, per germline (reference sequence). The ends were cut back, 4 bases at V and 5 bases at J, with 15 bases in the middle. The CDR3 nucleotides are TGTGCCTGGATAGGGGGGGGCTCTAACGAGCAGTACTTC. Translated: CAWIGGGSNEQYF.

The CDR3 loop is CAWSYPGSSNQPQHF. As DNA, the CDR3 is TGTGCCTGGAGCTACCCCGGGTCCAGCAATCAGCCCCAGCATTTT. V is TRBV30 and J is TRBJ1-5; D gene unclear. The CDR3 spans 15 residues. Trimming removed 3 bases from V and 1 base from J, with 13 bases in between. Germline V CDR1 and CDR2: GTSNPN, SVGIG (reference sequence).